Listed below are T cell receptor beta chains from one sample, sequenced in a study of identical twins. TCRdb called the 5' RACE reads again in MiXCR, with one record for every CDR3 protein. The sample records 1.5 million or so distinct CDR3 sequences, roughly 35% being singletons. What was sequenced was cord blood. All receptors derive from a newborn girl in good health. Each CDR3 is given with its conserved first and last residue. The D gene is left open where the match is weak. Part of the rows lack a size; the others show once, few, many or a class for expanded clones.

d_gene: .; j_gene: TRBJ2-3; v_gene: TRBV27; abundance: few; CDR3nt: TGTGCCAGCAGTTTTTCTGGCATAAATCCCAGGAGCGGCACAGATACGCAGTATTTT; CDR3aa: CASSFSGINPRSGTDTQYF
d_gene: .; j_gene: TRBJ2-7; v_gene: TRBV21-1; abundance: .; CDR3nt: TGTGCCATCAGCAAAGTGGGGGTGTGTTTGCCCTACAATGAGCAGTACTTC; CDR3aa: CAISKVGVCLPYNEQYF
d_gene: .; j_gene: TRBJ2-5; v_gene: TRBV24-1; abundance: few; CDR3nt: TGTGCCACCAGTGAGGGTCCAGGGACCCAGTACTTC; CDR3aa: CATSEGPGTQYF
d_gene: TRBD2; j_gene: TRBJ2-1; v_gene: TRBV5-1; abundance: once; CDR3nt: TGCGCCAGCAGCTTGTTCGGGGGGGCCAATGAGCAGTTCTTC; CDR3aa: CASSLFGGANEQFF
d_gene: .; j_gene: TRBJ2-7; v_gene: TRBV20-1; abundance: few; CDR3nt: TGCAGTGCCAAGGGACGGACCTCCTACGAGCAGTACTTC; CDR3aa: CSAKGRTSYEQYF
d_gene: .; j_gene: TRBJ1-1; v_gene: TRBV28; abundance: few; CDR3nt: TGTGCCAGCAGCCCCCCCCGGGCCCTCCACTACACTGGAGCTTTCTTT; CDR3aa: CASSPPRALHYTGAFF
d_gene: TRBD2; j_gene: TRBJ2-1; v_gene: TRBV18; abundance: .; CDR3nt: TGTGCCAGCTCACCTAGCGCTAGCGGGAACAATGAGCAGTTCTTC; CDR3aa: CASSPSASGNNEQFF
d_gene: TRBD1; j_gene: TRBJ2-3; v_gene: TRBV20-1; abundance: .; CDR3nt: TGCAGTGCGCCAAGACAGGGCCCCCTAGATACGCAGTATTTT; CDR3aa: CSAPRQGPLDTQYF
d_gene: .; j_gene: TRBJ1-2; v_gene: TRBV20-1; abundance: .; CDR3nt: TGCAGTGCTAGAGATGATGGGGGCGCGGGCTATGGCTACACCTTC; CDR3aa: CSARDDGGAGYGYTF
d_gene: TRBD2; j_gene: TRBJ2-4; v_gene: TRBV2; abundance: .; CDR3nt: TGTGCCAGCAGTGTACAGCGGGGCCAAGAGACCCCGTACTTC; CDR3aa: CASSVQRGQETPYF
d_gene: TRBD1; j_gene: TRBJ1-4; v_gene: TRBV7-2; abundance: .; CDR3nt: TGTGCCAGCAGCTTAGCCGGGACAGGGTGGGCTAATGAAAAACTGTTTTTT; CDR3aa: CASSLAGTGWANEKLFF
d_gene: .; j_gene: TRBJ1-6; v_gene: TRBV5-1; abundance: .; CDR3nt: TGCGCCAGCAGCTTGGAGGGGAGAGGTAATTCACCCCTCCACTTT; CDR3aa: CASSLEGRGNSPLHF
d_gene: TRBD1; j_gene: TRBJ2-3; v_gene: TRBV5-1; abundance: .; CDR3nt: TGCGCCAGCAGCTTCGGACAGGGGGCCCTAACTTACACAGATACGCAGTATTTT; CDR3aa: CASSFGQGALTYTDTQYF
d_gene: .; j_gene: TRBJ2-7; v_gene: TRBV6-5; abundance: many; CDR3nt: TGTGCCAGCAGTCCCGGACGTAACTACGAGCAGTACTTC; CDR3aa: CASSPGRNYEQYF
d_gene: .; j_gene: TRBJ2-5; v_gene: TRBV28; abundance: .; CDR3nt: TGTGCCAGCAGACAGTCGGGACCCGACCCCCTACAAGAGACCCAGTACTTC; CDR3aa: CASRQSGPDPLQETQYF
d_gene: TRBD1; j_gene: TRBJ2-2; v_gene: TRBV10-3; abundance: .; CDR3nt: TGTGCCATCAGTGACGGACAGGGGAACACCGGGGAGCTGTTTTTT; CDR3aa: CAISDGQGNTGELFF
d_gene: TRBD2; j_gene: TRBJ2-5; v_gene: TRBV7-2; abundance: .; CDR3nt: TGTGCCAGCAGCTTCGCCGGGACTATATACCAAGAGACCCAGTACTTC; CDR3aa: CASSFAGTIYQETQYF